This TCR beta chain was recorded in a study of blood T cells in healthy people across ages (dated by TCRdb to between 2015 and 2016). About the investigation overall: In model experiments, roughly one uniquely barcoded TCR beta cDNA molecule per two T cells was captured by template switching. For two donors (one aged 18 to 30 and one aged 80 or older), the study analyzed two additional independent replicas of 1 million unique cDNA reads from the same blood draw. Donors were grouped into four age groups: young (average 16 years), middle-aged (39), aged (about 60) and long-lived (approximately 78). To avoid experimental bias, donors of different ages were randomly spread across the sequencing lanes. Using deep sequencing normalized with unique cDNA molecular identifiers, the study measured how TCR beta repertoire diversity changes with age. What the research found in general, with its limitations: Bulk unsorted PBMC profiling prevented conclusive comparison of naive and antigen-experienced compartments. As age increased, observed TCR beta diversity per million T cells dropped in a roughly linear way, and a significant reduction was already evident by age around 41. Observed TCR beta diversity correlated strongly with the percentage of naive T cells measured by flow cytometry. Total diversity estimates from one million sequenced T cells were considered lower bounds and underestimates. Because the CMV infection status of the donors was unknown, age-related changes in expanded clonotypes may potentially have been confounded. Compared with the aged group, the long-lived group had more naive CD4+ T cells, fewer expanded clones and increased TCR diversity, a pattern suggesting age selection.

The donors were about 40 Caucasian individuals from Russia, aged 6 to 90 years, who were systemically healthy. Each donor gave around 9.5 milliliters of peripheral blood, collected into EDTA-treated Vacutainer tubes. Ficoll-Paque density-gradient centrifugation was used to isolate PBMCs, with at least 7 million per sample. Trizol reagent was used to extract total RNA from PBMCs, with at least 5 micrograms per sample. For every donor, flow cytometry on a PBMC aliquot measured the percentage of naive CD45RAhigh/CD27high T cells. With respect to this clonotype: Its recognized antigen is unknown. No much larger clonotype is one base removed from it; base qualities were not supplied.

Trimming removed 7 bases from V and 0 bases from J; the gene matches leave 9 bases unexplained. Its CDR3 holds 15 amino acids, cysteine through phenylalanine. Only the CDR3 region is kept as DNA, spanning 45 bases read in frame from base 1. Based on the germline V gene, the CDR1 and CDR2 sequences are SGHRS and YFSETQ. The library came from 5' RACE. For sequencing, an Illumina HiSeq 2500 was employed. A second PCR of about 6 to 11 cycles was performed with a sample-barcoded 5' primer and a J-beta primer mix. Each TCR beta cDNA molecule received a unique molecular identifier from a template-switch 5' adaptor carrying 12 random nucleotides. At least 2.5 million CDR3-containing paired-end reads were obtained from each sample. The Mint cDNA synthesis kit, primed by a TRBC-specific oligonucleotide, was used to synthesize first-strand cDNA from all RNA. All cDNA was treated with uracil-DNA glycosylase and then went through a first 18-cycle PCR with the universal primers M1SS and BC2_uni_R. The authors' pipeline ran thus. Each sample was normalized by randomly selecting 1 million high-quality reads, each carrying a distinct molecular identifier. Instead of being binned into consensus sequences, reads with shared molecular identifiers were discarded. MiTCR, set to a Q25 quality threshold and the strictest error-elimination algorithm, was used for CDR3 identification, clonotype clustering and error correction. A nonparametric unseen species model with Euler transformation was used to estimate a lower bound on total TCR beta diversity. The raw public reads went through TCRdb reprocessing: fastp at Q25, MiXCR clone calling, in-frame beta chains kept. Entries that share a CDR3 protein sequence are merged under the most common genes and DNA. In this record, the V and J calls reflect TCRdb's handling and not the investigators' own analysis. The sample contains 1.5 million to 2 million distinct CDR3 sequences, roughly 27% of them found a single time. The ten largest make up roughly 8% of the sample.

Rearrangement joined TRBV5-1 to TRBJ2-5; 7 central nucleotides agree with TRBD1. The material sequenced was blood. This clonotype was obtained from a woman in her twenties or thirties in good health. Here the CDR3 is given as CASGPGTVYQETQYF. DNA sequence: TGCGCCAGCGGTCCCGGGACAGTGTACCAAGAGACCCAGTACTTC. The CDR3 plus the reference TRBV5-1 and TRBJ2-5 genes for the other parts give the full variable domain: KAGVTQTPRYLIKTRGQQVTLSCSPISGHRSVSWYQQTPGQGLQFLFEYFSETQRNKGNFPGRFSGRQFSNSRSEMNVSTLELGDSALYLCASGPGTVYQETQYFGPGTRLLVL.